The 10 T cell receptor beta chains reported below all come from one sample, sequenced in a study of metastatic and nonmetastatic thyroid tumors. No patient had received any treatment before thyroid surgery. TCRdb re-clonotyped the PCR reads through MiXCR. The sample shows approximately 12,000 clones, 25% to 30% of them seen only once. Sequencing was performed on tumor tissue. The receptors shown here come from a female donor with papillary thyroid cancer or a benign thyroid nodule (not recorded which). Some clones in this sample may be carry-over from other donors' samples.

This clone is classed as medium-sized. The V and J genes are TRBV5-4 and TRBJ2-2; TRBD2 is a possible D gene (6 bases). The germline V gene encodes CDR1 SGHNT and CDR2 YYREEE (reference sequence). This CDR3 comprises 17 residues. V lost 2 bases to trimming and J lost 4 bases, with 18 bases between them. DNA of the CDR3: TGTGCCAGCAGCTTCGGGGGTGGCGGGATAGGCACCGGGGAGCTGTTTTTT. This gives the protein CASSFGGGGIGTGELFF.

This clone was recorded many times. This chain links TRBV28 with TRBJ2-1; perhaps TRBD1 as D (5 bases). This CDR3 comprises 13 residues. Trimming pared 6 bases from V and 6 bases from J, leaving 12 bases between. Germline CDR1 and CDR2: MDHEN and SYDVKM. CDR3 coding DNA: TGTGCCAGCAGCCGGTTGACAGTCAATGAGCAGTTCTTC. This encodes CASSRLTVNEQFF.

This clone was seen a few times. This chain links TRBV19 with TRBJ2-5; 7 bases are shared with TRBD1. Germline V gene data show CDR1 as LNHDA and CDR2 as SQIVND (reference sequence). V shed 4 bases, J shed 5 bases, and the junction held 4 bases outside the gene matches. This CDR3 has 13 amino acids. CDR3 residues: CASSNRQGETQYF. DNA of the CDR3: TGTGCCAGTAGTAACCGACAGGGCGAGACCCAGTACTTC.

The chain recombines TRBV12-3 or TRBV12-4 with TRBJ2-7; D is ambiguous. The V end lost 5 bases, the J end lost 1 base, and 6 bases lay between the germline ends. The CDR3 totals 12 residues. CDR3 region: CASSLFSYEQYF. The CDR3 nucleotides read TGTGCCAGCAGTCTCTTTTCCTACGAGCAGTACTTC.

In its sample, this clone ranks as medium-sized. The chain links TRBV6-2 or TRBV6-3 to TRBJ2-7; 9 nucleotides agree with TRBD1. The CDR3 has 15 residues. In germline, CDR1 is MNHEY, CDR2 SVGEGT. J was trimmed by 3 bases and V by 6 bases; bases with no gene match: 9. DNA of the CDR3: TGTGCCAGCAGCAAAACAGGGGGCGGTTTCTACGAGCAGTACGTC. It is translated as CASSKTGGGFYEQYV.

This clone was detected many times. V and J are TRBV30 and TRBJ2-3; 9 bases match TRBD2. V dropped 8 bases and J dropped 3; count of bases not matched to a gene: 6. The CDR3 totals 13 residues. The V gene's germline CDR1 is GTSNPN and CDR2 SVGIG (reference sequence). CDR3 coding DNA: TGTGCCACAAGGACTAGCGAGACAGATACGCAGTATTTT. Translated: CATRTSETDTQYF.

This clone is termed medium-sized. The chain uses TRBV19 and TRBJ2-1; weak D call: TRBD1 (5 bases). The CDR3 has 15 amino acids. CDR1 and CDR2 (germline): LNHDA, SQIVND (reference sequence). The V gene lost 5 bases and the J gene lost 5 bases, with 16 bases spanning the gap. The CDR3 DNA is TGTGCCAGTAGTTCAGGGCAGGTGGACCACAATGAGCAGTTCTTC. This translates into CASSSGQVDHNEQFF.

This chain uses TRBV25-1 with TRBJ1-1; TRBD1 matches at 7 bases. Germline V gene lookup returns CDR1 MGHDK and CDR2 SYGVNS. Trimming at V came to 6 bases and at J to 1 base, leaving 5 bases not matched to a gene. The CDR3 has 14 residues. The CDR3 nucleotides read TGTGCCAGCAGGCCAGGGGGGAGGAACACTGAAGCTTTCTTT. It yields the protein CASRPGGRNTEAFF.

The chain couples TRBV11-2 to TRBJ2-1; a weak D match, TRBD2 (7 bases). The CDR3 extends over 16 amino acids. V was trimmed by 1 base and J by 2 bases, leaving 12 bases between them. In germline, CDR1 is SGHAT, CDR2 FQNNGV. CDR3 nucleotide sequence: TGTGCCAGCAGCTTAGTTTCGGGGGGCACCTACAATGAGCAGTTCTTC. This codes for CASSLVSGGTYNEQFF.

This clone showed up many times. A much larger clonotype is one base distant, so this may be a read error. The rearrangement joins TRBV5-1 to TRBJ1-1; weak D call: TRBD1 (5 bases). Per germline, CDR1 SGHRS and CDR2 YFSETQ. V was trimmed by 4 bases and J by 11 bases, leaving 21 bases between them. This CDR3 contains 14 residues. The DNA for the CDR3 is TGCGCCAGCAGCCACGCGGACAAATCTGGTTTGGCTTTCTTT. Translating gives CASSHADKSGLAFF.